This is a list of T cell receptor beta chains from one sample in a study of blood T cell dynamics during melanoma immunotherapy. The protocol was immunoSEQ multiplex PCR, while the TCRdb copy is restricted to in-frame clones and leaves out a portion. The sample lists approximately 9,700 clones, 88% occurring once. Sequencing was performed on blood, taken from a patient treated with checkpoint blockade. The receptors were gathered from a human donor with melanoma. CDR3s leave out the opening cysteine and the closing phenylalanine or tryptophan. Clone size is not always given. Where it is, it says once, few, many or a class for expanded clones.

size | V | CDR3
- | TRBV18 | ASSPGRQVYGYT
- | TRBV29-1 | SVNQGTDTQY
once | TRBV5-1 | ASSLLGPADTQY
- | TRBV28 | ASSFEGGVVYGYT
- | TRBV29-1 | SVADRAWSPLH
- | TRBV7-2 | ASRNPGASDEQF
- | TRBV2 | ASSPEEGRADTQY
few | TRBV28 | ASSLSVLYNSPLH
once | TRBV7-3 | ASSLTAGASEQF
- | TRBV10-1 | ASSEAGYEQY